This TCR beta chain is from a study of T cell repertoires in cytomegalovirus infection. Study context: Recently identified HLA-C-restricted CMV epitopes were used, and well-studied HLA-B-restricted CMV epitopes were used as well. Public TCR beta signatures indicated both CMV infection and matching HLA type. Broader study findings: The cumulative frequency of public TCR beta families identified carriers of CMV plus the relevant HLA. CMV-specific TCR beta clonotypes restricted by HLA-C dominated the ex vivo response.

The germline gives CDR1 SGHRS, CDR2 YFSETQ. The CDR3 runs to 17 residues. Trimming removed 4 bases from V and 2 bases from J; junction bases left unmatched: 13. To note about this clonotype: Its antigen is unidentified.

TCRdb processed the reads anew with MiXCR; each CDR3 protein has one entry. The sample holds about 920,000 distinct CDR3 sequences, around 32% seen once. The TCR comes from a human donor in good health (CMV status not recorded). Some clones in this sample may be carry-over from other donors' samples. The sequenced sample was cultured CD8+ T cells from PBMCs, obtained from culture after CMV antigen stimulation. This sequence joins TRBV5-1 and TRBJ2-3; 7 bases agree with TRBD1. The CDR3 reads CASSPRQGVLVTDTQYF. The CDR3 DNA follows: TGCGCCAGCAGCCCTCGACAGGGAGTCCTAGTCACAGATACGCAGTATTTT.